This entry concerns a single TCR beta chain. No cognate antigen has been identified for it. One base away there is no much larger clone; base qualities are not given. The immunoSEQ Assay, a bias-controlled multiplex PCR, was used to amplify TCRbeta CDR3 regions from genomic DNA. Per the authors' processing: Within the assay, amplification of reference gene primers was used to estimate how many nucleated cells each sample contained. To quantify the absolute abundance of each unique TCRbeta CDR3 rearrangement, sequence reads were collapsed and filtered. For each sample, productive Simpson clonality was calculated as the square root of Simpson's diversity index over productive rearrangements. In TCRdb, the immuneACCESS table is reduced to in-frame sequences with V and J assigned. These tables do not hold every clone; where another copy was compared, an unresolved V gene accounts for under half, and the others remain unexplained. The V and J calls and clone size were taken over from that table, and D and trimming were inferred from the DNA. This sample is represented by a few hundred thousand clones; approximately 88% of them were singletons. Roughly 2.1% of the sample is held by the ten biggest clonotypes.

This record belongs to a study of blood T cell repertoires in COVID-19 (dated by TCRdb to 2018 to 2021). For context, the study as a whole: Samples from collaborators originated in the United States, Italy and Spain and spanned both the acute and convalescent phases of COVID-19. The material from the prospective study consisted of cDNA or gDNA derived from T cells, B-cell-depleted T cells, or PBMCs. The dataset comprised deeply sampled blood TCRbeta repertoires from subjects exposed to, actively infected with, or recovered from COVID-19. A freely available public database, intended as a resource for researchers studying the immune response to SARS-CoV-2, is where the repertoires were released. Samples came from the ongoing ImmuneRACE study (first 160 participants) plus 1,254 subjects from 6 global collaborators. Sample metadata almost always included a de-identified subject ID, COVID-19 status, age in years and sex. Where HLA class I and class II types were available, the types were taken from metadata supplied by the sample provider, not from assay-based typing. Broad study findings and their caveats: The amount of clinical and demographic metadata varied by source and participant and was provided uncurated.

Collaborating institutions collected whole blood in K2EDTA tubes following their own protocols. For TCRbeta analysis, collaborators shipped samples as frozen whole blood, isolated PBMCs, or DNA extracted from either of those sample types. The junction carries 5 bases between V and J, which are trimmed by 2 bases and 0 bases respectively. As encoded in the germline V gene, CDR1 is MGHDK while CDR2 is SYGVNS. There are 15 amino acids in the CDR3, from cysteine to phenylalanine inclusive. CDR3 DNA is the only sequence kept; it has 45 bases, read in frame from the first base. Here the chain combines TRBV25-1 and TRBJ1-6; no D gene call is confident. Sequenced sample: peripheral blood. The source of this sequence is a man aged 45 to 65 with acute or convalescent COVID-19. The encoded CDR3 is CASSEGGSYNSPLHF. The DNA sequence reads TGTGCCAGCAGTGAAGGCGGCTCCTATAATTCACCCCTCCACTTT. Joined to the reference TRBV25-1 and TRBJ1-6 proteins, this CDR3 gives the full variable domain: EADIYQTPRYLVIGTGKKITLECSQTMGHDKMYWYQQDPGMELHLIHYSYGVNSTEKGDLSSESTVSRIRTEHFPLTLESARPSHTSQYLCASSEGGSYNSPLHFGNGTRLTVT.